This TCR beta chain was captured by sequencing in a study of CD8 T cells in ankylosing spondylitis. Generation of TCR beta libraries employed quantitative 5'-RACE incorporating molecular barcodes. TCRdb reanalysed the 5' RACE reads using MiXCR and keeps one entry per CDR3 protein. Counted here are about 240,000 distinct CDR3 sequences, around 11% occurring once; the ten biggest clones make up 6% to 7.5%. This clonotype appeared many times. V dropped 10 bases and J dropped 6; count of bases not matched to a gene: 4. The CDR3 runs 13 residues. The source of this sequence is a male donor with ankylosing spondylitis or in good health (not recorded which). Sequencing was done on a sample of blood, either unsorted or a sorted T cell fraction (not recorded which). The chain has TRBV12-3 or TRBV12-4 and TRBJ1-5; 12 positions agree with TRBD1. CDR3 in amino acids: CATGQGAVQPQHF. The CDR3 DNA is TGTGCCACGGGACAGGGGGCGGTTCAGCCCCAGCATTTT.